The 18 T cell receptor beta chains in this list originate from one sample, sequenced in a study of cytomegalovirus exposure and HLA in healthy donors. Sequencing was performed with immunoSEQ multiplex PCR; in TCRdb, only in-frame clones are kept and a portion is missing. The table includes approximately 60,000 clones, 95% detected once. The material sequenced was PBMCs. Receptors were obtained from a woman between 18 and 29 years old in good health and CMV-seropositive.

This chain joins TRBV6-6 and TRBJ2-7; a possible D gene is TRBD1 (6 bases). Germline lookup yields CDR1 MNHNY and CDR2 SVGAGI (reference sequence). The CDR3 loop spans 15 amino acids. V shed 2 bases and J shed 4 bases, with 15 bases lying between them. CDR3 sequence (DNA): TGTGCCAGCAGTTACCCCCCAGGGGTCAAGTACGAGCAGTACTTC. The encoded protein is CASSYPPGVKYEQYF.

This rearrangement joins TRBV2 to TRBJ1-2, with 8 bases identical to TRBD1. Per the germline V gene, CDR1 is SNHLY and CDR2 is FYNNEI. There are 13 residues in the CDR3. V was pared by 6 bases and J by 8 bases, with 8 bases of the junction left unmatched. This chain's CDR3 is CASRAQGAGGYTF. As DNA, the CDR3 is TGTGCCAGCAGAGCCCAGGGGGCGGGAGGCTACACCTTC. The variable domain in full, completed from reference TRBV2 and TRBJ1-2, reads EPEVTQTPSHQVTQMGQEVILRCVPISNHLYFYWYRQILGQKVEFLVSFYNNEISEKSEIFDDQFSVERPDGSNFTLKIRSTKLEDSAMYFCASRAQGAGGYTFGSGTRLTVV.

V gene TRBV28 combines with J gene TRBJ1-6; D not resolved. CDR3 length: 12 amino acids. The germline V and J ends were trimmed by 5 bases and 14 bases, with 13 bases remaining between them. Germline CDR1 is MDHEN and CDR2 is SYDVKM. The CDR3 nucleotides are TGTGCCAGCAGTCTAGAAAGGAGCGCCCTCCACTTT. This gives the protein CASSLERSALHF.

This clone was seen only once. The chain employs TRBV28 and TRBJ2-5, with D possibly TRBD2 on 6 matching bases. The V end lost 6 bases, the J end lost 2 bases, and 16 bases lay between the germline ends. The germline V gene encodes CDR1 MDHEN and CDR2 SYDVKM. The CDR3 extends over 15 amino acids. CDR3 in amino acids: CASRSPRGPQETQYF. The CDR3 bases are TGTGCCAGCAGATCCCCGCGGGGACCACAAGAGACCCAGTACTTC.

On this clone itself: At one of its ends the junction is not consistent with the germline gene, which may arise from a read error. The chain recombines TRBV7-9 with TRBJ1-1, with a tentative D call TRBD1 (6 bases). The CDR3 extends over 11 amino acids. Germline V lookup: CDR1 SEHNR, CDR2 FQNEAQ (reference sequence). The CDR3 sequence: CASSSPGTPHF. DNA for the CDR3: TGTGCCAGCAGCTCCCCCGGGACACCCCACTTT.

This rearrangement joins TRBV5-5 to TRBJ1-5, with TRBD1 matching 7 bases. Trimming cost V 3 bases and J 7 bases; bases outside gene matches: 7. The length of the CDR3 is 14 residues. The germline gives CDR1 SGHKS, CDR2 YYEKEE (reference sequence). In nucleotides, the CDR3 is TGTGCCAGCAGCTCGTCTACAGGGGAACAGCCCCAGCATTTT. It encodes CASSSSTGEQPQHF.

In its sample, this clone was seen once. The chain has TRBV6-1 and TRBJ2-5; 7 nucleotides agree with TRBD1. Germline V lookup: CDR1 MNHNS, CDR2 SASEGT. CDR3 length: 13 amino acids. Trimming at V came to 6 bases and at J to 4 bases, leaving 5 bases not matched to a gene. The CDR3 sequence is CASSLEGAETQYF. The CDR3 DNA follows: TGTGCCAGCAGCCTCGAGGGGGCAGAGACCCAGTACTTC.

The chain joins TRBV28 to TRBJ2-7; a possible D gene is TRBD1 (7 bases). The germline V gene encodes CDR1 MDHEN and CDR2 SYDVKM. The CDR3 runs 17 residues. Trimming took 1 base from V and 3 from J, leaving 19 bases between them. The CDR3 coding sequence is TGTGCCAGCAGTTTATTATTAGTTGGGAGGACAGGCTACGAGCAGTACTTC. Protein: CASSLLLVGRTGYEQYF.

This clone was picked up one time. This rearrangement joins TRBV6-1 to TRBJ2-2; D may be TRBD1 (5 bases). Trimming left V 2 bases short and J 1 base short, with 11 bases between. From germline, CDR1 is MNHNS and CDR2 SASEGT. CDR3 length: 16 amino acids. The CDR3 here is CASSEISGRNTGELFF. CDR3 DNA sequence: TGTGCCAGCAGTGAAATTTCAGGGCGGAACACCGGGGAGCTGTTTTTT.

Remarks on this clone: One end of the junction is discordant with germline, which a read error may explain. This chain links TRBV29-1 with TRBJ1-1; D is undetermined. Germline V gives CDR1 SQVTM, CDR2 ANQGSEA. CDR3 length: 10 amino acids. The CDR3, as DNA: TGCAGCGTTGAGGGAGGGTTACCTTACTTT. Translation gives CSVEGGLPYF.

The rearrangement joins TRBV20-1 to TRBJ1-1; no clear D. Per germline, CDR1 DFQATT and CDR2 SNEGSKA (reference sequence). Trimming pared 6 bases from V and 5 bases from J, leaving 10 bases between. CDR3 length: 11 amino acids. The CDR3 DNA is TGCAGTGCAATACTAATGACTGAAGCTTTCTTT. The encoded protein is CSAILMTEAFF.

This sequence joins TRBV13 and TRBJ1-2; 9 nucleotides match TRBD1. V dropped 0 bases and J dropped 3; count of bases not matched to a gene: 5. The CDR3 is 16 amino acids. Germline lookup yields CDR1 PRHDT and CDR2 FYEKMQ (reference sequence). CDR3 bases: TGTGCCAGCAGCTTAGGACCCCGACAGGGGGACTATGGCTACACCTTC. Its protein product is CASSLGPRQGDYGYTF.

This clone showed up just once. The genes are TRBV4-1 and TRBJ1-2; no clear D. The CDR3 has 16 amino acids. Germline V gene lookup returns CDR1 MGHRA and CDR2 YSYEKL. V shed 1 base and J shed 4 bases, with 16 bases lying between them. CDR3 sequence reads: CASSQGLPGGSYGYTF. The CDR3 region has the DNA TGCGCCAGCAGCCAAGGGTTGCCAGGAGGGAGCTATGGCTACACCTTC.

The V call is TRBV7-3, the J call TRBJ2-3; D perhaps matches TRBD2 (5 bases). In germline, CDR1 is SGHTA, CDR2 FQGTGA. The CDR3 totals 13 residues. V was shortened by 4 bases and J by 5 bases, with 10 bases between the two germline ends. The CDR3 spells CASSYEGQDTQYF. The CDR3 DNA follows: TGTGCCAGCAGCTACGAGGGTCAAGATACGCAGTATTTT.

The rearrangement uses TRBV4-2 and TRBJ2-7; 10 positions match TRBD2. This CDR3 has 16 residues. Per the germline V gene, CDR1 is LGHNA and CDR2 is YNFKEQ. V shed 4 bases and J 2 bases; nucleotides not matched to a gene: 8. Here the CDR3 reads CASSPLASGGTYEQYF. The CDR3 nucleotides read TGTGCCAGCAGCCCTCTTGCTAGCGGGGGAACCTACGAGCAGTACTTC.

This chain connects TRBV5-1 to TRBJ2-7; possibly TRBD2 for D (6 bases). Germline assignment: CDR1 SGHRS and CDR2 YFSETQ. Trimming removed 0 bases from V and 2 bases from J, with 15 bases in between. CDR3 length equals 16 residues. This CDR3 reads CASSLVGSRETYEQYF. CDR3 DNA sequence: TGCGCCAGCAGCTTGGTCGGGAGCCGGGAAACCTACGAGCAGTACTTC.

This chain joins TRBV5-6 and TRBJ1-2; D remains ambiguous. With 1 base removed from V and 1 base from J, the gap between germline ends came to 20 bases. CDR1 SGHDT and CDR2 YYEEEE come from the germline V gene. CDR3 length: 18 residues. The CDR3 here is CASSLMWQRQSFNYGYTF. CDR3 nucleotides: TGTGCCAGCAGCTTGATGTGGCAGCGCCAGTCTTTTAACTATGGCTACACCTTC.

V usage is TRBV2 and J usage is TRBJ1-1; perhaps TRBD1 as D (6 bases). CDR1 is SNHLY and CDR2 is FYNNEI in the germline V gene. The CDR3 is 13 residues long. V lost 6 bases to trimming and J lost 2 bases, with 10 bases between them. The DNA of the CDR3 is TGTGCCAGCAGGAAGACAGGAAACACTGAAGCTTTCTTT. Amino acids: CASRKTGNTEAFF. The full variable domain, with the rest looked up from reference TRBV2 and TRBJ1-1, is EPEVTQTPSHQVTQMGQEVILRCVPISNHLYFYWYRQILGQKVEFLVSFYNNEISEKSEIFDDQFSVERPDGSNFTLKIRSTKLEDSAMYFCASRKTGNTEAFFGQGTRLTVV.